Shown below are 27 T cell receptor beta chains from a single sample sequenced in a study of CD8+CD57+ T cells in acquired aplastic anemia. The use of genomic DNA as template underpinned the TCR beta VDJ and CDR3 profiling. TCRdb analysed the reads with MiXCR anew, one entry per CDR3 protein. The sample holds about 400,000 distinct CDR3 sequences, 65% to 80% seen once. Material: sorted CD4+, CD8+, or CD8+CD57+ T cells (not recorded which) from PBMCs. Receptors originate from a human donor in good health, serving as a control.

This clonotype was seen ten or more times. The chain employs TRBV6-5 and TRBJ1-3; 8 positions agree with TRBD1. The V and J ends lost 6 bases and 4 bases, in that order; junction bases with no gene match: 5. This CDR3 has 14 residues. Per the germline V gene, CDR1 is MNHEY and CDR2 is SVGAGI. CDR3 nucleotide sequence: TGTGCCAGCAGCGACAGGGGATGGGGAAACACCATATATTTT. Translating gives CASSDRGWGNTIYF.

This chain connects TRBV20-1 to TRBJ1-2; no definite D call. CDR1 is DFQATT, CDR2 SNEGSKA, per germline (reference sequence). V lost 0 bases and J lost 7, with 18 bases in between. This CDR3 is 15 amino acids long. The DNA of the CDR3 is TGCAGTGCTAGAGATCGAACCCAGGAATCCAGTGGCTACACCTTC. Translation: CSARDRTQESSGYTF.

This clonotype has a handful of counts. The V and J genes are TRBV19 and TRBJ1-6; TRBD1 matches 9 bases. Germline values: CDR1 LNHDA, CDR2 SQIVND (reference sequence). V was pared by 6 bases and J by 9 bases, with 6 bases of the junction left unmatched. The length of the CDR3 is 14 residues. The CDR3 sequence: CASSPTGGSSPLHF. The DNA of the CDR3 is TGTGCCAGTAGCCCGACAGGGGGATCTTCACCCCTCCACTTT.

The chain has TRBV2 and TRBJ2-1; possible D gene TRBD2, 7 bases. This CDR3 is 14 amino acids long. The V gene's germline CDR1 is SNHLY and CDR2 FYNNEI. V lost 7 bases and J lost 4, with 14 bases in between. The CDR3 sequence: CASMGGGAYNEQFF. DNA of the CDR3: TGTGCCAGCATGGGGGGGGGGGCGTACAATGAGCAGTTCTTC.

The chain recombines TRBV15 with TRBJ2-3; D gene unclear. The J call may be in error: the DNA end matches TRBJ1-4 better. Germline V gene sequence: CDR1 LNHNV, CDR2 YYDKDF (reference sequence). This CDR3 spans 14 amino acids. DNA for the CDR3: TGTGCCACCAGCAGAGAGCCAAACGATGAAAAACTGTTTTTT. It codes for CATSREPNDEKLFF.

The chain is built from TRBV9 and TRBJ1-1, with D possibly being TRBD1 (5 bases). Germline-derived CDR1 and CDR2 are SGDLS and YYNGEE. The V end was cut by 5 bases, the J end by 2 bases, with 16 bases between. The CDR3 runs 15 residues. CDR3 coding DNA: TGTGCCAGCAGGGGAAGACAGCGCCTCAACACTGAAGCTTTCTTT. As protein: CASRGRQRLNTEAFF.

This clonotype was seen a few times. The gene calls are TRBV7-9 and TRBJ1-1; D ambiguous. The germline V and J ends were trimmed by 1 base and 14 bases, with 20 bases remaining between them. Germline loops: CDR1 SEHNR, CDR2 FQNEAQ (reference sequence). The CDR3 runs to 14 residues. CDR3 nucleotide sequence: TGTGCCAGCAGCTTAGGTACCGAGGCGGGCTACACCTTCTTT. Amino acids: CASSLGTEAGYTFF.

V is TRBV9 and J is TRBJ2-2; D gene uncertain. The CDR3 has 19 amino acids. V gave up 4 bases and J gave up 2 bases, with 24 bases separating them. In germline, CDR1 is SGDLS, CDR2 YYNGEE. The CDR3 sequence: CASSLSLSLRGVNTGELFF. The CDR3 nucleotides are TGTGCCAGCAGCCTCAGTCTCAGCCTACGAGGAGTAAACACCGGGGAGCTGTTTTTT.

In its sample, this clonotype was seen a few times. This clone may be a read error of a much larger clone one base away. Because the CDR3 is missing its conserved closing phenylalanine or tryptophan, this is likely a read error. The chain recombines TRBV6-5 with TRBJ1-1; 8 positions match TRBD1. The CDR3 has 14 amino acids. Germline trimming cut 4 bases from V and 4 bases from J; bases unmatched to any gene: 5. Germline CDR1 MNHEY, CDR2 SVGAGI. The CDR3 DNA sequence: TGTGCCAGCAGTTTACGGACAGGGCCCACTGAAGCTTTCCTT. Residues: CASSLRTGPTEAFL.

This sequence joins TRBV9 and TRBJ1-1, with TRBD1 as a possible D gene (5 bases). The germline gives CDR1 SGDLS, CDR2 YYNGEE. The CDR3 sequence is 14 residues long. Trimming cost V 4 bases and J 14 bases, with 24 bases left between them. CDR3 coding DNA: TGTGCCAGCAGCCCAGGGACTAGCACAGATACGCAGTTCTTT. It yields the protein CASSPGTSTDTQFF.

A remark on this clonotype: The junction and the germline gene differ at one end; a read error may be behind it. The V call is TRBV12-3 or TRBV12-4, the J call TRBJ2-5, with D perhaps given as TRBD1 or TRBD2 (5 bases each). The CDR3 is 16 amino acids. The CDR3 spells CASNLNYRRGEETQYF. The CDR3, as DNA: TGTGCCAGCAATTTAAATTATCGGCGAGGGGAAGAGACCCAGTACTTC.

V gene TRBV9 combines with J gene TRBJ1-1, with a weak D call TRBD1 (5 bases). The CDR3 length is 16 residues. V was shortened by 4 bases and J by 8 bases, with 24 bases between the two germline ends. Germline CDR1 is SGDLS and CDR2 is YYNGEE. The CDR3 region is CASSWTSGARRYEAFF. In nucleotides, the CDR3 is TGTGCCAGCAGCTGGACTAGCGGGGCGAGAAGATACGAAGCTTTCTTT. Complete variable domain (other parts from reference TRBV9 and TRBJ1-1): DSGVTQTPKHLITATGQRVTLRCSPRSGDLSVYWYQQSLDQGLQFLIQYYNGEERAKGNILERFSAQQFPDLHSELNLSSLELGDSALYFCASSWTSGARRYEAFFGQGTRLTVV.

The V and J genes are TRBV10-3 and TRBJ2-5, with a possible D match to TRBD2 (6 bases). Judging by the DNA end, TRBJ2-7 fits better; the J call may be wrong. Germline CDR1 and CDR2: ENHRY and SYGVKD. CDR3 length equals 14 residues. The DNA for the CDR3 is TGTGCCAGCAGATCAGTACTAGCCTCCTACGAGCAGTACTTC. Residues: CASRSVLASYEQYF.

Remarks on this clonotype: A much larger clone differs by one base, so this may be a read error. The CDR3: CASSPGQAHNERFF. The CDR3, as DNA: TGCGCCAGCAGCCCGGGACAGGCCCACAATGAGCGGTTCTTC. The V gene is TRBV4-1, the J gene TRBJ2-1; 8 bases are shared with TRBD1. The CDR3 length is 14 residues. CDR1 is MGHRA, CDR2 YSYEKL, per germline.

This clonotype came up many times. This chain uses TRBV25-1 with TRBJ1-3; D not certain. This CDR3 has 12 residues. Looked up from germline, CDR1 is MGHDK and CDR2 is SYGVNS. CDR3 sequence (DNA): TGTGCAGGAGGGAGCTCTGGAAACACCATATATTTT. Amino acids: CAGGSSGNTIYF.

The chain couples TRBV7-9 to TRBJ1-2; no definite D call. V lost 5 bases and J lost 8, with 12 bases in between. Germline V gene sequence: CDR1 SEHNR, CDR2 FQNEAQ (reference sequence). CDR3 length: 12 amino acids. CDR3 protein: CASSPDSRGYTF. Here the CDR3 DNA reads TGTGCCAGCAGCCCCGACTCACGGGGCTACACCTTC.

This clonotype was counted ten times or more. This chain uses TRBV7-8 with TRBJ1-5; 8 positions agree with TRBD1. Trimming removed 4 bases from V and 2 bases from J; junction bases left unmatched: 16. Germline CDR1 is SGHVS and CDR2 is FQNEAQ. The CDR3 covers 19 residues. In nucleotides, the CDR3 is TGTGCCAGCAGCTCCGAAATCCGGGACAGGTTTCGGGGCAATCAGCCCCAGCATTTT. Encoded protein: CASSSEIRDRFRGNQPQHF.

Notes on this clonotype: One junction end does not reproduce the germline sequence, and a read error may be involved. The chain recombines TRBV10-3 with TRBJ1-1; D remains unclear. Germline loops: CDR1 ENHRY, CDR2 SYGVKD. This CDR3 is built from 13 residues. The CDR3 DNA reads as TGTGCCAGCAGTTACCCCATGAACACTGAAGCTTTCTTT. It yields the protein CASSYPMNTEAFF.

This clonotype was found many times. V and J are TRBV12-3 or TRBV12-4 and TRBJ1-1; D is unclear. This CDR3 comprises 14 residues. V lost 1 base and J lost 8, with 14 bases in between. The CDR3 bases are TGTGCCAGCAGTTTAGTCCCAGTAGTAGAAGAAGCTTTCTTT. Residues: CASSLVPVVEEAFF.

J is TRBJ2-5 and V is TRBV2; 8 bases align to TRBD2. This CDR3 is built from 15 residues. With V trimmed by 6 bases and J by 3 bases, 9 bases remained unmatched. Germline CDR1 SNHLY, CDR2 FYNNEI. The CDR3 DNA is TGTGCCAGCAGCTTAGACACGGGGGGGGAAGAGACCCAGTACTTC. Amino acids: CASSLDTGGEETQYF.

This clonotype was observed many times. The chain is built from TRBV10-3 and TRBJ1-2; 7 bases agree with TRBD1. Germline V gene sequence: CDR1 ENHRY, CDR2 SYGVKD. Trimming removed 0 bases from V and 6 bases from J; junction bases left unmatched: 10. The CDR3 runs 16 residues. The CDR3 nucleotides read TGTGCCATCAGTGAGTCGAGACAGGGAAGCATGAATGGCTACACCTTC. Its protein product is CAISESRQGSMNGYTF.

The chain joins TRBV12-3 or TRBV12-4 to TRBJ2-2; D ambiguous. This CDR3 region has 11 residues. Deletions cut 6 bases from V and 8 bases from J, with 7 bases between. For the CDR3, the DNA is TGTGCCAGCAGGTCGTGGGGGGAGCTGTTTTTT. Amino acid sequence: CASRSWGELFF.

The J gene is TRBJ1-2, the V gene TRBV11-2; tentative D call: TRBD1 (6 bases). The CDR3 has 16 residues. CDR1 is SGHAT, CDR2 FQNNGV, per germline. V shed 0 bases and J shed 8 bases, with 19 bases lying between them. CDR3 in amino acids: CASSLDRGRLGEGYTF. The CDR3, as DNA: TGTGCCAGCAGCTTAGACAGGGGTCGCCTTGGGGAAGGCTACACCTTC.

This sequence joins TRBV20-1 and TRBJ2-1; the match to TRBD2 covers 11 bases. The germline gives CDR1 DFQATT, CDR2 SNEGSKA (reference sequence). The CDR3 runs to 14 residues. Trimming removed 6 bases from V and 4 bases from J; junction bases left unmatched: 5. CDR3 DNA sequence: TGCAGTGCAGGCCTAGCGGGGGGATACAATGAGCAGTTCTTC. Translating gives CSAGLAGGYNEQFF.

With regard to this clonotype: A much larger clone differs by one base, so this may be a read error. The final CDR3 position lacks the conserved phenylalanine or tryptophan, pointing to a likely read error. The genes are TRBV5-4 and TRBJ2-3; the match to TRBD2 covers 8 bases. Germline trimming cut 4 bases from V and 2 bases from J; bases unmatched to any gene: 12. The CDR3 has 17 amino acids. Germline assignment: CDR1 SGHNT and CDR2 YYREEE (reference sequence). The CDR3 sequence: CASSTLEAGGFTDTQYL. CDR3 in DNA: TGTGCCAGCAGCACGCTAGAGGCGGGGGGATTCACAGATACGCAGTATTTG.

Comments on this clonotype: This likely comes from a read error, as the CDR3 has no conserved phenylalanine or tryptophan at its end. The DNA is left out, because the CDR3 cannot be placed on it with certainty; the CDR3 is given as TCRdb lists it. This sequence joins TRBV7-2 and TRBJ1-5; whether TRBD1, the table's D call, matches the DNA was not checked. CDR1 is SGHTA and CDR2 is FQGNSA in the germline V gene. The CDR3 is 13 residues long, counting both termini. The CDR3 sequence: CASSLRQDDPHLL.

To note about this clonotype: One junction end disagrees with the germline gene, perhaps due to a read error. This sequence joins TRBV5-1 and TRBJ1-5; a weak D match, TRBD1 (5 bases). This CDR3 region has 12 residues. CDR1 is SGHRS, CDR2 YFSETQ, per germline. The DNA of the CDR3 is TGCGCCAGCAGCTTGGAAGGGGCCCTCTTAGATTTT. It yields the protein CASSLEGALLDF.